These T cell receptor beta chains were read from a single sample in a study of T cell changes during pregnancy in multiple sclerosis. Assay: immunoSEQ multiplex PCR; the TCRdb copy retains only in-frame clones and omits some. Found here are approximately 44,000 clones, about 93% of them singletons; the top ten hold approximately 0.7%. The sample was CD4+ T cells from peripheral blood mononuclear cells, taken before pregnancy. All receptors derive from a female donor with multiple sclerosis, enrolled in a pregnancy study. Both conserved end residues are part of each CDR3. Each record gives: V gene, CDR3 length, CDR3 protein.

v_call: TRBV7-3; cdr3_length: 17; cdr3_aa: CASSPRGGRVLTGELFF
v_call: TRBV5-1; cdr3_length: 16; cdr3_aa: CASSPDPGGRAGELFF
v_call: TRBV6-5; cdr3_length: 13; cdr3_aa: CACRTGRFDEQYF
v_call: TRBV7-2; cdr3_length: 16; cdr3_aa: CASSFNGDGWWNEQFF
v_call: TRBV28; cdr3_length: 16; cdr3_aa: CASREIRGPSTDTQYF
v_call: TRBV4-3; cdr3_length: 16; cdr3_aa: CASSQATNGQDYGYTF
v_call: TRBV7-6; cdr3_length: 16; cdr3_aa: CASSLTGGTNTGELFF
v_call: TRBV19; cdr3_length: 14; cdr3_aa: CASTKTTGGTEAFF
v_call: TRBV2; cdr3_length: 14; cdr3_aa: CASSDLLANNEQFF
v_call: TRBV5-1; cdr3_length: 16; cdr3_aa: CASSRGASGVTGELFF
v_call: TRBV5-4; cdr3_length: 17; cdr3_aa: CASSPPPGQGLNTEAFF
v_call: TRBV28; cdr3_length: 16; cdr3_aa: CASSSLGTTDPYEQYF
v_call: TRBV7-8; cdr3_length: 15; cdr3_aa: CASSPRLLSRYGYTF
v_call: TRBV7-2; cdr3_length: 16; cdr3_aa: CASSLIGRGRGETQYF
v_call: TRBV7-3; cdr3_length: 16; cdr3_aa: CASSPMNRGQNNEQFF
v_call: TRBV19; cdr3_length: 14; cdr3_aa: CASSLQGPGNTIYF
v_call: TRBV6-5; cdr3_length: 14; cdr3_aa: CASSVGQGVDEQYF
v_call: TRBV4-1; cdr3_length: 13; cdr3_aa: CASSTGVRETQYF
v_call: TRBV6-1; cdr3_length: 15; cdr3_aa: CASSRGPGGNQPQHF
v_call: TRBV28; cdr3_length: 12; cdr3_aa: CASSSSVNTIYF
v_call: TRBV7-2; cdr3_length: 14; cdr3_aa: CASSSRQGTLEQYF
v_call: TRBV6-1; cdr3_length: 13; cdr3_aa: CASSNHRGQPQHF
v_call: TRBV5-8; cdr3_length: 17; cdr3_aa: CASSLAFGDRAADTQYF
v_call: TRBV6-5; cdr3_length: 14; cdr3_aa: CASNKRASTDTQYF
v_call: TRBV6-1; cdr3_length: 17; cdr3_aa: CASSEADRSGGTDTQYF
v_call: TRBV19; cdr3_length: 15; cdr3_aa: CASSGAGTAGSPLHF
v_call: TRBV28; cdr3_length: 16; cdr3_aa: CASSPHAGQHTDTQYF
v_call: TRBV4-3; cdr3_length: 15; cdr3_aa: CASSFSREGWYEQYF
v_call: TRBV5-1; cdr3_length: 17; cdr3_aa: CASRPPLPSGIQETQYF
v_call: TRBV2; cdr3_length: 15; cdr3_aa: CASSEFWSSGNTIYF
v_call: TRBV20-1; cdr3_length: 11; cdr3_aa: CSATRGETQYF
v_call: TRBV28; cdr3_length: 13; cdr3_aa: CASLEFSGNTIYF
v_call: TRBV5-1; cdr3_length: 15; cdr3_aa: CASSLEGTGGYGYTF
v_call: TRBV18; cdr3_length: 13; cdr3_aa: CASSPRENSPLHF
v_call: TRBV19; cdr3_length: 15; cdr3_aa: CASSTPGSPSYEQYF
v_call: TRBV19; cdr3_length: 16; cdr3_aa: CASSIRVLAGTGELFF
v_call: TRBV11-2; cdr3_length: 14; cdr3_aa: CASSTTGGSYEQYF
v_call: TRBV4-1; cdr3_length: 17; cdr3_aa: CASSSPTGVVSGNTIYF
v_call: TRBV27; cdr3_length: 16; cdr3_aa: CASSRTGLLSGNTIYF
v_call: TRBV7-8; cdr3_length: 15; cdr3_aa: CASSPRGTGNYGYTF
v_call: TRBV7-9; cdr3_length: 14; cdr3_aa: CASSTGTGNEKLFF
v_call: TRBV5-4; cdr3_length: 17; cdr3_aa: CASSPGLGREGPSEQYF
v_call: TRBV12-5; cdr3_length: 14; cdr3_aa: CASSPRDSQETQYF
v_call: TRBV4-2; cdr3_length: 13; cdr3_aa: CASSQYGENEQFF
v_call: TRBV10-3; cdr3_length: 15; cdr3_aa: CAISDTQVTPDTQYF
v_call: TRBV27; cdr3_length: 17; cdr3_aa: CASSFPPLAGVSDTQYF
v_call: TRBV5-4; cdr3_length: 12; cdr3_aa: CASSLGAGTQYF
v_call: TRBV7-3; cdr3_length: 18; cdr3_aa: CASSLMASGSTSTDTQYF
v_call: TRBV19; cdr3_length: 14; cdr3_aa: CASSRDSPDTEAFF
v_call: TRBV7-3; cdr3_length: 13; cdr3_aa: CASSLSSGETQYF
v_call: TRBV28; cdr3_length: 14; cdr3_aa: CASSPGGIGQPQHF
v_call: TRBV29-1; cdr3_length: 15; cdr3_aa: CSVAGGPSGANVLTF
v_call: TRBV27; cdr3_length: 14; cdr3_aa: CASSSYRSSYEQYF